The 9 T cell receptor beta chains reported below all come from one sample, sequenced in a study of OX40 agonist ivuxolimab in advanced cancers. The method was immunoSEQ multiplex PCR; TCRdb's version includes in-frame clones alone and lacks a portion of them. The table shows roughly 60,000 clones, with around 91% occurring only once. The input for sequencing was CD4+ or CD8+ T cells sorted from blood, taken in a trial of the OX40 agonist ivuxolimab. All receptors derive from an adult with an advanced solid tumor such as melanoma, head and neck, liver or kidney cancer.

This chain connects TRBV7-9 to TRBJ1-6, with D unresolved. This CDR3 comprises 14 residues. Germline lookup yields CDR1 SEHNR and CDR2 FQNEAQ (reference sequence). V lost 1 base, J lost 7 bases, and 8 bases lay in between. The CDR3, as DNA: TGTGCCAGCAGCTTAGATATAGGAAATTCACCCCTCCACTTT. It encodes CASSLDIGNSPLHF.

The rearrangement links TRBV5-1 to TRBJ2-3; 14 positions match TRBD2. J was trimmed by 4 bases and V by 3 bases; bases with no gene match: 4. CDR1 is SGHRS and CDR2 is YFSETQ in the germline V gene. The CDR3 contains 16 residues. CDR3 loop: CASSSGTSGSADTQYF. The CDR3 DNA sequence: TGCGCCAGCAGCTCCGGGACTAGCGGGAGTGCAGATACGCAGTATTTT.

This clone was counted once. The V gene is TRBV9, the J gene TRBJ2-1; TRBD2 matches 12 bases. This CDR3 contains 16 residues. The V and J ends lost 0 bases and 8 bases, in that order; junction bases with no gene match: 6. CDR1 and CDR2 from the germline V gene are SGDLS and YYNGEE. CDR3 coding DNA: TGTGCCAGCAGCGTAGTCCTAGCGGGAGGGGCGTATGAGCAGTTCTTC. Its protein is CASSVVLAGGAYEQFF.

The V and J genes are TRBV7-3 and TRBJ2-7; TRBD2 matches at 8 bases. CDR3 length equals 17 residues. The ends lost 0 bases at V and 5 bases at J; junction bases unmatched: 12. Germline-derived CDR1 and CDR2 are SGHTA and FQGTGA. This CDR3 is CASSLTFHSGGKHEQYF. In nucleotides, the CDR3 is TGTGCCAGCAGCTTAACGTTTCACAGCGGGGGTAAGCACGAGCAGTACTTC. Complete variable domain (other parts from reference TRBV7-3 and TRBJ2-7): GAGVSQTPSNKVTEKGKYVELRCDPISGHTALYWYRQSLGQGPEFLIYFQGTGAADDSGLPNDRFFAVRPEGSVSTLKIQRTERGDSAVYLCASSLTFHSGGKHEQYFGPGTRLTVT.

V gene TRBV7-9 combines with J gene TRBJ1-5, with 7 bases identical to TRBD1. This CDR3 spans 12 amino acids. Losses at the gene ends were 6 bases for V and 7 bases for J; bases not matched to a gene: 3. Germline V gene lookup returns CDR1 SEHNR and CDR2 FQNEAQ (reference sequence). This chain's CDR3 is CASREQGQPQHF. The DNA for the CDR3 is TGTGCCAGCAGGGAACAGGGGCAGCCCCAGCATTTT.

Remarks on this clone: Other DNA sequences in this specimen translate into the identical CDR3. This rearrangement joins TRBV30 to TRBJ1-1; 10 positions agree with TRBD1. From germline, CDR1 is GTSNPN and CDR2 SVGIG (reference sequence). J lost 6 bases, V lost 3 bases, and 4 bases had no gene match. This CDR3 region has 13 residues. The CDR3 nucleotides are TGTGCCTGGAGCGGGGACAGGGGCCCTGAAGCTTTCTTT. Its translation: CAWSGDRGPEAFF.

The V and J genes are TRBV9 and TRBJ1-4; 11 bases fit TRBD1. The CDR3 has 15 amino acids. V shed 4 bases and J 7 bases; nucleotides not matched to a gene: 6. The germline CDR1 and CDR2 sequences are SGDLS and YYNGEE. In nucleotides, the CDR3 is TGTGCCAGCAGCCCCAGCGGGACAGGGGGTGAAAAACTGTTTTTT. This codes for CASSPSGTGGEKLFF. The full variable domain, its missing parts supplied by reference TRBV9 and TRBJ1-4, is DSGVTQTPKHLITATGQRVTLRCSPRSGDLSVYWYQQSLDQGLQFLIQYYNGEERAKGNILERFSAQQFPDLHSELNLSSLELGDSALYFCASSPSGTGGEKLFFGSGTQLSVL.

This sequence joins TRBV7-6 and TRBJ2-1; TRBD1 is a possible D gene (6 bases). Germline lookup yields CDR1 SGHVS and CDR2 FNYEAQ. V lost 3 bases to trimming and J lost 10 bases, with 10 bases between them. The CDR3 has 12 residues. CDR3 nucleotide sequence: TGTGCCAGCAGCTTTCCCGGGACAGAGCAGTTCTTC. Amino acids: CASSFPGTEQFF.

The chain recombines TRBV7-9 with TRBJ2-7, with D unclear. The CDR3 covers 12 residues. Trimming cost V 6 bases and J 3 bases, with 9 bases left between them. CDR1 is SEHNR and CDR2 is FQNEAQ in the germline V gene (reference sequence). The CDR3 spells CASRPSDYEQYF. The CDR3 region has the DNA TGTGCCAGCAGACCCTCAGACTACGAGCAGTACTTC. The complete variable domain, with remaining parts taken from reference TRBV7-9 and TRBJ2-7, reads DTGVSQNPRHKITKRGQNVTFRCDPISEHNRLYWYRQTLGQGPEFLTYFQNEAQLEKSRLLSDRFSAERPKGSFSTLEIQRTEQGDSAMYLCASRPSDYEQYFGPGTRLTVT.